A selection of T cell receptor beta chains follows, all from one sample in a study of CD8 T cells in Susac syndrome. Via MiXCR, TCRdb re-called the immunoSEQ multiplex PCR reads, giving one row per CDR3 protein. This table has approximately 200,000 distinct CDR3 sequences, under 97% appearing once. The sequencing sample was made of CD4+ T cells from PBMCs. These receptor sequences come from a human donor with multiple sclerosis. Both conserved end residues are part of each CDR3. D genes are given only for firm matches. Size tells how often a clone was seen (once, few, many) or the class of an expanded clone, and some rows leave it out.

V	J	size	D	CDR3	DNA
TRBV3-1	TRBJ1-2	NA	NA	CASSQATGSHGYTF	TGTGCCAGCAGCCAAGCCACAGGGAGTCATGGCTACACCTTC
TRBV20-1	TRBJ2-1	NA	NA	CSARPTDKQFF	TGCAGTGCTAGACCCACGGACAAGCAGTTCTTC
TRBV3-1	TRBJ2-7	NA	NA	CASSQSLPTLEQYF	TGTGCCAGCAGCCAATCGTTGCCTACCCTTGAGCAGTACTTC
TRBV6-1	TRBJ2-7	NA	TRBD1	CASSELGTASGEQYF	TGTGCCAGCAGTGAGCTTGGGACAGCTAGTGGGGAGCAGTACTTC
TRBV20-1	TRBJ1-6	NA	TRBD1	CSAGVTGEAPLHF	TGCAGTGCCGGGGTTACAGGGGAGGCACCCCTCCACTTT
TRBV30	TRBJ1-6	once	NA	CAWSREGDSPLHF	TGTGCCTGGAGCAGGGAAGGTGATTCACCCCTCCACTTT
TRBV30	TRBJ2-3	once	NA	CAWSATDTQYF	TGTGCCTGGAGTGCCACAGATACGCAGTATTTT
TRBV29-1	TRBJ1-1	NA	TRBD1	CSVGTLGQADTEAFF	TGCAGCGTCGGTACGTTGGGACAGGCAGACACTGAAGCTTTCTTT
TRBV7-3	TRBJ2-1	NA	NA	CASSRGGGEEQFF	TGTGCCAGCAGCAGGGGCGGGGGCGAGGAGCAGTTCTTC
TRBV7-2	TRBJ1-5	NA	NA	CASSLRVGAGQPQHF	TGTGCCAGCAGCTTAAGAGTAGGGGCGGGTCAGCCCCAGCATTTT
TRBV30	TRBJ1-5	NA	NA	CAWSVSVDQPQHF	TGTGCCTGGAGTGTATCGGTGGATCAGCCCCAGCATTTT
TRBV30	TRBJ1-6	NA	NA	CAWSVKSGAWNSPLHF	TGTGCCTGGAGTGTAAAATCCGGGGCTTGGAATTCACCCCTCCACTTT
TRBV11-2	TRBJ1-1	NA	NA	CASSLEQGEAFF	TGTGCCAGCAGCTTAGAACAGGGTGAAGCTTTCTTT
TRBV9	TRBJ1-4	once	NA	CASSGTGTRNEKLFF	TGTGCCAGCAGCGGAACCGGGACGCGTAATGAAAAACTGTTTTTT
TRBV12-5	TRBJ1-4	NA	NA	CASGATTEPGTNEKLFF	TGTGCTAGTGGCGCGACGACAGAACCGGGAACTAATGAAAAACTGTTTTTT
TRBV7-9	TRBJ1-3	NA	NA	CASSTGTTGNTIYF	TGTGCCAGCAGCACCGGGACAACTGGAAACACCATATATTTT
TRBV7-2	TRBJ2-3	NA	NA	CASSSLTAFTDTQYF	TGTGCCAGCAGCTCACTCACAGCTTTTACAGATACGCAGTATTTT
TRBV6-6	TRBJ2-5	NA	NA	CASSSPRGNQETQYF	TGTGCCAGCAGTTCCCCGAGGGGAAATCAAGAGACCCAGTACTTC
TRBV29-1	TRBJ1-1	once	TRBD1	CSVPETGGNTEAFF	TGCAGCGTCCCTGAGACAGGGGGCAACACTGAAGCTTTCTTT
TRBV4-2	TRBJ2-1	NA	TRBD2	CASSLGTSGNNEQFF	TGTGCCAGCAGCCTGGGGACTAGTGGGAACAATGAGCAGTTCTTC
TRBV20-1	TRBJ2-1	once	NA	CSAGGGRSYNEQFF	TGCAGTGCTGGTGGGGGGCGCTCCTACAATGAGCAGTTCTTC
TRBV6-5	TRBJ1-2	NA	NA	CASSYQALPYGGYTF	TGTGCCAGCAGTTACCAGGCCCTTCCTTATGGAGGCTACACCTTC
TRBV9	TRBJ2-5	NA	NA	CASSSSGETQYF	TGTGCCAGCAGCTCGTCCGGAGAGACCCAGTACTTC
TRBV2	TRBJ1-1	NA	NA	CASSEGRNTEAFF	TGTGCCAGCAGTGAGGGACGGAACACTGAAGCTTTCTTT
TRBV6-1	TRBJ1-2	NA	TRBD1	CASSGGGTRGLPDYGYTF	TGTGCCAGCAGTGGCGGGGGCACGAGGGGGCTTCCGGACTATGGCTACACCTTC
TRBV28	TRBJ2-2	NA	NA	CASRPNGGELFF	TGTGCCAGCAGACCTAACGGGGGGGAGCTGTTTTTT
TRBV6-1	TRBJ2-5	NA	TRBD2	CASSPWGAGGQETQYF	TGTGCCAGCAGCCCGTGGGGAGCGGGGGGTCAAGAGACCCAGTACTTC
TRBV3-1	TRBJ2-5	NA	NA	CASSHRGGEETQYF	TGTGCCAGCAGCCACCGGGGCGGCGAGGAGACCCAGTACTTC
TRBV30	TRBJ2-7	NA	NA	CAWSGLLQQYF	TGTGCCTGGAGTGGTCTCCTCCAGCAGTACTTC
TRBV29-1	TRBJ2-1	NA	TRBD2	CSVSGGAYSGRYNEQFF	TGCAGCGTCTCGGGCGGGGCTTATAGCGGGCGTTACAATGAGCAGTTCTTC
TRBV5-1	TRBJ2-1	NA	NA	CASSLVRGNEQFF	TGCGCCAGCAGCTTGGTTAGGGGCAATGAGCAGTTCTTC
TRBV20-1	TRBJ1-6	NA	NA	CSARGGYNSPLHF	TGCAGTGCCAGGGGCGGCTATAATTCACCCCTCCACTTT
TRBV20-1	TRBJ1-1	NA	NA	CSARGDIAREAFF	TGCAGTGCTAGGGGGGACATTGCGCGTGAAGCTTTCTTT
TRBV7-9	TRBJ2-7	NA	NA	CASSPRGGLHEQYF	TGTGCCAGCAGCCCGCGCGGGGGCCTCCATGAGCAGTACTTC
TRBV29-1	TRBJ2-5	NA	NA	CSVRGGSETQYF	TGCAGCGTCCGAGGGGGAAGCGAGACCCAGTACTTC
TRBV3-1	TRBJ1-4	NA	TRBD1	CASSQGQGEKLFF	TGTGCCAGCAGCCAAGGACAGGGTGAAAAACTGTTTTTT
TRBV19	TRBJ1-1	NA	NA	CASSIFEETEAFF	TGTGCCAGTAGTATATTCGAGGAGACTGAAGCTTTCTTT
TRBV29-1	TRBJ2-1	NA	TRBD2	CSVDIAGGNEQFF	TGCAGCGTTGACATAGCGGGGGGGAATGAGCAGTTCTTC
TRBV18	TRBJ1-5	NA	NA	CASSPTGRNNQPQHF	TGTGCCAGCTCACCTACAGGGCGGAACAATCAGCCCCAGCATTTT
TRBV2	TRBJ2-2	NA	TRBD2	CASGGLAVNTGELFF	TGTGCCAGCGGGGGACTAGCGGTGAACACCGGGGAGCTGTTTTTT
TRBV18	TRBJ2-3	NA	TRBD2	CASSPSTSLTTQYF	TGTGCCAGCTCACCATCGACTAGCCTTACTACGCAGTATTTT
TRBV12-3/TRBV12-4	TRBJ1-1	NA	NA	CASRFGGRNTEAFF	TGTGCCAGCAGATTTGGAGGGAGGAACACTGAAGCTTTCTTT
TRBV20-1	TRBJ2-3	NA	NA	CSAHRDASTDTQYF	TGCAGTGCTCACCGGGATGCTAGCACAGATACGCAGTATTTT
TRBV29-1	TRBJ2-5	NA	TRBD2	CSVRGVGGQETQYF	TGCAGCGTCCGCGGTGTGGGAGGGCAAGAGACCCAGTACTTC
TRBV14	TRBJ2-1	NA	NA	CASREGTSYNEQFF	TGTGCCAGCAGGGAGGGTACTAGCTACAATGAGCAGTTCTTC
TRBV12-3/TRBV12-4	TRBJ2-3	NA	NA	CASSHSFSTDTQYF	TGTGCCAGCAGCCACAGTTTTAGCACAGATACGCAGTATTTT
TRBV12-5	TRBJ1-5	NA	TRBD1	CASGLGWDRNQPQHF	TGTGCTAGTGGTTTGGGGTGGGACAGAAATCAGCCCCAGCATTTT
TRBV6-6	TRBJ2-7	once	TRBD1	CASSRDRGYEQHF	TGTGCCAGCAGCCGGGACAGGGGCTACGAGCAGCACTTC
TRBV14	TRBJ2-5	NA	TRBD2	CASSRLAGGRETQYF	TGTGCCAGCAGCCGACTAGCGGGGGGCCGGGAGACCCAGTACTTC
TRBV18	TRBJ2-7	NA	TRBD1	CASSPLGTGRSEQYF	TGTGCCAGCTCACCACTAGGGACAGGGAGAAGCGAGCAGTACTTC
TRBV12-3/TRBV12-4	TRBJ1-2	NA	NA	CASSRGRTGYTF	TGTGCCAGCAGCCGGGGACGCACTGGCTACACCTTC
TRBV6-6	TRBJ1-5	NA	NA	CASTMDLTKPQHF	TGTGCCAGCACCATGGACCTGACCAAGCCCCAGCATTTT
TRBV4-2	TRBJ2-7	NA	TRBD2	CASSQGSGGTTYEQYF	TGTGCCAGCAGCCAAGGAAGTGGCGGGACTACCTACGAGCAGTACTTC
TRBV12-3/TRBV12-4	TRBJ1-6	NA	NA	CASSSLNSPLHF	TGTGCCAGCAGTTCCCTCAATTCACCCCTCCACTTT
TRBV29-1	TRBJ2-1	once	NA	CSVVTGAAGSSYNEQFF	TGCAGCGTCGTAACAGGTGCTGCCGGATCATCCTACAATGAGCAGTTCTTC